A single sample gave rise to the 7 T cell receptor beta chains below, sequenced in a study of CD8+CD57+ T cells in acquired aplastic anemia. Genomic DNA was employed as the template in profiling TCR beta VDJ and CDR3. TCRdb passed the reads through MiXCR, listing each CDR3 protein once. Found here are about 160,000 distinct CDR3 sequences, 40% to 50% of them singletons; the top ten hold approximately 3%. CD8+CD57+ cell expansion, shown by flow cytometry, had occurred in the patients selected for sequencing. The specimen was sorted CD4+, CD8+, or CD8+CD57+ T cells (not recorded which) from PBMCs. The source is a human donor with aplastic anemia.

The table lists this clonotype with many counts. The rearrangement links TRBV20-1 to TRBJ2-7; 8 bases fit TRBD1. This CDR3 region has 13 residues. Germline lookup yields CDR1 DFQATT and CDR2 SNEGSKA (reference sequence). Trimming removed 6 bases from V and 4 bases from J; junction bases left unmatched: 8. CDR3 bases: TGCAGTGCACTGACAGGGGTCGGGTACGAGCAGTACTTC. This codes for CSALTGVGYEQYF.

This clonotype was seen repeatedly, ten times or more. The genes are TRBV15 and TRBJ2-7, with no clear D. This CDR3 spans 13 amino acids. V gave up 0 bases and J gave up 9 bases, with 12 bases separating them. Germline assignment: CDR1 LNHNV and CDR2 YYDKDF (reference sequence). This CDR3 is CATSRDPQQGQYF. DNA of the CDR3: TGTGCCACCAGCAGAGATCCCCAGCAAGGGCAGTACTTC.

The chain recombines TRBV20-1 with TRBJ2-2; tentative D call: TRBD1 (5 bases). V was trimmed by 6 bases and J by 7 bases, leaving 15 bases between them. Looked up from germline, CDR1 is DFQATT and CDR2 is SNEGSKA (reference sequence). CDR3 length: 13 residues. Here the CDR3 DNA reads TGCAGTGCCAGGTCAGGGTTGGGCGGGGAGCTGTTTTTT. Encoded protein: CSARSGLGGELFF.

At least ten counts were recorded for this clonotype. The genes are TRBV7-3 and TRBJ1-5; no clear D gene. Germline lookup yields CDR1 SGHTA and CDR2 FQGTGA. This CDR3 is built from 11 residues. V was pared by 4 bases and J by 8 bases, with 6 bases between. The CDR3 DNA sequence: TGTGCCAGCAGCTCCGCAAAGCCCCAGCATTTT. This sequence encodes CASSSAKPQHF.

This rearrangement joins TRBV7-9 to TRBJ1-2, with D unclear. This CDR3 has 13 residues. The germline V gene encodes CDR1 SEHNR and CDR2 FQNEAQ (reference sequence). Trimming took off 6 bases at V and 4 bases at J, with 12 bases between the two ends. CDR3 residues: CASSFRNSYGYTF. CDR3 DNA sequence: TGTGCCAGCAGTTTTAGGAACAGCTATGGCTACACCTTC.

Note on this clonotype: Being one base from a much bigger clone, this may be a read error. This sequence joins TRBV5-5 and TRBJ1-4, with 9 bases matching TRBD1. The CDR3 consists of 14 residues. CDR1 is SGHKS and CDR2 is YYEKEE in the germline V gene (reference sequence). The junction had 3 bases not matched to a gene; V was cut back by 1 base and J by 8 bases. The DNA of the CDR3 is TGTGCCAGCAGCTTGACGGACAGGGGAGAAAAACTGTTTTTT. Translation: CASSLTDRGEKLFF.

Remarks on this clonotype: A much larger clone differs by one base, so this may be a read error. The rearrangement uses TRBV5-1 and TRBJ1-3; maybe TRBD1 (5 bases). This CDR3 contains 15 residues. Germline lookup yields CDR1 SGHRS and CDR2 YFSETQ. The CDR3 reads CASSLGQFSGNTVYF. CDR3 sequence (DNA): TGCGCCAGCAGCTTGGGACAGTTCTCTGGAAACACCGTATATTTT.